The entry below gives a single T cell receptor beta chain sequence along with its context. The antigen is unknown. The data were taken from a study of cytomegalovirus exposure and HLA in healthy donors. Study observations and caveats: TCR association rates varied by HLA locus in a later analysis, with DRB1 highest and HLA-C lowest. Most TCRs appeared rarely, but some public TCRs recurred in many donors.

The PCR had 60 Vbeta and 13 Jbeta primers. Assay: immunoSEQ multiplex PCR; the TCRdb copy retains only in-frame clones and omits some. The table shows around 130,000 clones, with about two thirds occurring only once. Per the germline V gene, CDR1 is SNHLY and CDR2 is FYNNEI. V was cut by 4 bases and J by 1 base, with 14 bases left in between. The CDR3 loop spans 15 amino acids. The TCR was taken from a man aged 40-49 years in good health and CMV-seropositive. The sample taken for sequencing was PBMCs. The chain recombines TRBV2 with TRBJ2-7; the D gene is possibly TRBD1 (6 bases). CDR3 sequence reads: CASSASGQGSYEQYF. CDR3 DNA sequence: TGTGCCAGCAGTGCCTCGGGGCAGGGGTCCTACGAGCAGTACTTC.